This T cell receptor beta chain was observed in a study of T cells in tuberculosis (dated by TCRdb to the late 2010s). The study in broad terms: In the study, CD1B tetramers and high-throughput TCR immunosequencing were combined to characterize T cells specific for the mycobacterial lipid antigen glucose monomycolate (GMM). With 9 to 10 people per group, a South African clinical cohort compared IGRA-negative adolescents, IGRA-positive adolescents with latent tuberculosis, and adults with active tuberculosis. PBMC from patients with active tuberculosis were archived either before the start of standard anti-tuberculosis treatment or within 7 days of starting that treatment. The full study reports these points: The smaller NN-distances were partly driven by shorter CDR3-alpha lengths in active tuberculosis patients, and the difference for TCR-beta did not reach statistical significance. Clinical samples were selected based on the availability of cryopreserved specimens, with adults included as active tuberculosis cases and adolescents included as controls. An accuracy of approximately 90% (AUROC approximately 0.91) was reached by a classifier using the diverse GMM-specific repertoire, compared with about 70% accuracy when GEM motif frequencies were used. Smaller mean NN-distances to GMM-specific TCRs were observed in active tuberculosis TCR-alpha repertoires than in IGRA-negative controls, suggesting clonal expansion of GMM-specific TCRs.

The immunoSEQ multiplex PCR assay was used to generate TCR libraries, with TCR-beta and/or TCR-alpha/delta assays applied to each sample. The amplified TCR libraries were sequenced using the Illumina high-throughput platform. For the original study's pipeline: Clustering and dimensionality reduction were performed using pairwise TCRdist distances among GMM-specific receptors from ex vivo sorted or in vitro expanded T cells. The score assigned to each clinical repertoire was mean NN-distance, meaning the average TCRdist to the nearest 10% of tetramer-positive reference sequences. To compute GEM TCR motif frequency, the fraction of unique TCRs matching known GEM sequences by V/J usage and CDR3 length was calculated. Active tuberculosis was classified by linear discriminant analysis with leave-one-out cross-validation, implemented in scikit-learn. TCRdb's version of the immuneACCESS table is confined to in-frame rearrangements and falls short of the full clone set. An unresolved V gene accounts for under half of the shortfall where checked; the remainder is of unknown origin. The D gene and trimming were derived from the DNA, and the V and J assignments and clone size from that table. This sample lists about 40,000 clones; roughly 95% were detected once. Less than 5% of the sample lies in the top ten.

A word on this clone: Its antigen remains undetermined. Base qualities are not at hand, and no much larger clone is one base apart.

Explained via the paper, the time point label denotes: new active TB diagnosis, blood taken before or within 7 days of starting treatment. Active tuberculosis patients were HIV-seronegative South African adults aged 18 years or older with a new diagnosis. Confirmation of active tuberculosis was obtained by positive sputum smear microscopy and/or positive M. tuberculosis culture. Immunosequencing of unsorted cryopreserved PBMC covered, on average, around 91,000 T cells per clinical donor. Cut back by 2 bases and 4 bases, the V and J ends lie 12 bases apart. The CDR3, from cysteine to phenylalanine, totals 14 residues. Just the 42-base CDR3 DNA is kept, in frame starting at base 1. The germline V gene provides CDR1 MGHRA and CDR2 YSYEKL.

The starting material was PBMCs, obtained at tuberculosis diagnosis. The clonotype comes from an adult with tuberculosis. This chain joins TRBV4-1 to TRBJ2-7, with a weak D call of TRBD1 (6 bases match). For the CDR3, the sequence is CASSQPDSRYEQYF. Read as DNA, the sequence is TGCGCCAGCAGCCAACCGGACAGTCGTTACGAGCAGTACTTC.